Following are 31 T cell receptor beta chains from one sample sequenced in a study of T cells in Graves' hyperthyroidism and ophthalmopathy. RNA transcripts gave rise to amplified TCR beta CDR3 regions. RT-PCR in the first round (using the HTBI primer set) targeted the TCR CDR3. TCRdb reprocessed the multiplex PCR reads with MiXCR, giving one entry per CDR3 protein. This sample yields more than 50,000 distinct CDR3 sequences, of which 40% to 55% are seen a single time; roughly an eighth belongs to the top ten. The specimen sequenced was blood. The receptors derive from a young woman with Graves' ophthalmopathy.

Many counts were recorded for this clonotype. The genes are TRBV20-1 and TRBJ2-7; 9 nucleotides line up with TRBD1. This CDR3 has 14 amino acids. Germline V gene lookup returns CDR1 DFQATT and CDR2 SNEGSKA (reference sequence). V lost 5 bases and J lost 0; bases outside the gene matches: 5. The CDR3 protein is CSAGQGSSSYEQYF. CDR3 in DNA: TGCAGTGCTGGACAGGGGTCAAGCTCCTACGAGCAGTACTTC.

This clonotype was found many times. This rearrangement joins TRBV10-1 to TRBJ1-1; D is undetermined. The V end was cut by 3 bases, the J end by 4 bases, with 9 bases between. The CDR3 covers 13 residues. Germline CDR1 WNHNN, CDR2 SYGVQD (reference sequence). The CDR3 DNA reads TGCGCCAGCAGTGACGGCAGACCCACTGAAGCTTTCTTT. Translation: CASSDGRPTEAFF.

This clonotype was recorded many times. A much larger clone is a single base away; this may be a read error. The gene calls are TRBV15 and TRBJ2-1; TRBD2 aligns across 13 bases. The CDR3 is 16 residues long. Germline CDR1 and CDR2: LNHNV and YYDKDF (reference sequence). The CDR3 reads CATSRGRTSGSLKQSF. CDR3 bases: TGTGCCACCAGCAGAGGACGGACTAGCGGGAGTTTGAAGCAGTCCTTC.

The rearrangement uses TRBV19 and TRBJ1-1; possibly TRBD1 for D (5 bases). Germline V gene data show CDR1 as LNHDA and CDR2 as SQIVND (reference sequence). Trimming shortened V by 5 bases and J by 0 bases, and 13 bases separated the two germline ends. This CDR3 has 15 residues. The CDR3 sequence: CASSSGPLMNTEAFF. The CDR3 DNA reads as TGTGCCAGTAGTTCGGGACCTCTTATGAACACTGAAGCTTTCTTT.

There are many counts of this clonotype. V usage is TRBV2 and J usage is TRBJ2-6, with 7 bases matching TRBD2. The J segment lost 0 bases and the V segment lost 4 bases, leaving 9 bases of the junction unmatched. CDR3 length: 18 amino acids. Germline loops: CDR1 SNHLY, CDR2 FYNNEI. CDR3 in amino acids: CASSAVLAGDSGANVLTF. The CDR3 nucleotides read TGTGCCAGCAGTGCCGTGTTAGCGGGTGACTCTGGGGCCAACGTCCTGACTTTC.

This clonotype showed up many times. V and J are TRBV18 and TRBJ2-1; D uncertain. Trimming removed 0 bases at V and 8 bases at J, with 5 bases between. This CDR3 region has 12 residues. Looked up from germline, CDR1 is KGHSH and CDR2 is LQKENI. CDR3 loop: CASSPPSYEQFF. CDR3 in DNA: TGTGCCAGCTCACCACCGTCTTATGAGCAGTTCTTC.

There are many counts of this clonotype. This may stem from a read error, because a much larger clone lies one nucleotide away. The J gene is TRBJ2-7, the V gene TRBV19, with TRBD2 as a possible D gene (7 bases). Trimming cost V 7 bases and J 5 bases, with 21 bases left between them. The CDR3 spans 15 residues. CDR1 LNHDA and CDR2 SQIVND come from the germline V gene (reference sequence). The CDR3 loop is CASTPTRGRAHEQYF. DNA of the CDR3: TGTGCCAGTACCCCAACGAGGGGGAGGGCCCACGAGCAGTACTTC.

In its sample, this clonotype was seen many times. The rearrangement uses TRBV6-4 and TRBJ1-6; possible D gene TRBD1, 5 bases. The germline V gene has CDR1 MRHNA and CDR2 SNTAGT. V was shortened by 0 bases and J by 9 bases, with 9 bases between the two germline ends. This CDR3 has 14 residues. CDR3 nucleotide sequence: TGTGCCAGCAGTGACTCGACTGGGGGTTCACCCCTCCACTTT. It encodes CASSDSTGGSPLHF.

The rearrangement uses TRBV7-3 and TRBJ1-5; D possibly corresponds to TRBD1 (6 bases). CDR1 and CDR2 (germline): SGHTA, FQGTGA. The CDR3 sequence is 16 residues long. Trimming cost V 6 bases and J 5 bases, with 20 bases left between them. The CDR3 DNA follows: TGTGCCAGCAGTCGACCCTATGACAGGCAGGATCAGCCCCAGCATTTT. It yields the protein CASSRPYDRQDQPQHF.

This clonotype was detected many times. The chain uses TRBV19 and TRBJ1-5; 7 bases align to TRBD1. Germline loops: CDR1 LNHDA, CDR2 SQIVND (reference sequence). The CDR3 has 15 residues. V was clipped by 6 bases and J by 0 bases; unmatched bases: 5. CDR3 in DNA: TGTGCCAGTAGGGACCGGGACAGTAGCAATCAGCCCCAGCATTTT. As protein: CASRDRDSSNQPQHF.

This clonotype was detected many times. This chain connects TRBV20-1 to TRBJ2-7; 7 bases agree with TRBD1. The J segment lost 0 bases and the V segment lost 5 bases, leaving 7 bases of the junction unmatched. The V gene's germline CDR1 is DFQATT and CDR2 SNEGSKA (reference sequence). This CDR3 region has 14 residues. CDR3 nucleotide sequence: TGCAGTGCTGACTCAGGGGGTTCCTCCTACGAGCAGTACTTC. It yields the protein CSADSGGSSYEQYF.

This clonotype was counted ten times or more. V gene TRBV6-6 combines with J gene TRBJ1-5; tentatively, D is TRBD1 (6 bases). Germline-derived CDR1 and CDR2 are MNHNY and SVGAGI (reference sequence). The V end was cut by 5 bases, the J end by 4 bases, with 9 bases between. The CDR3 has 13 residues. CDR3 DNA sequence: TGTGCCAGCAGTCCTCAGGGGAATCAGCCCCAGCATTTT. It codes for CASSPQGNQPQHF.

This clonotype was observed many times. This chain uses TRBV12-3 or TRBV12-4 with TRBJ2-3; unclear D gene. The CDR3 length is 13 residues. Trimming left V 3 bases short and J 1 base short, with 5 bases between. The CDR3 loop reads CASSFGGTDTQYF. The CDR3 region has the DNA TGTGCCAGCAGTTTTGGGGGCACAGATACGCAGTATTTT.

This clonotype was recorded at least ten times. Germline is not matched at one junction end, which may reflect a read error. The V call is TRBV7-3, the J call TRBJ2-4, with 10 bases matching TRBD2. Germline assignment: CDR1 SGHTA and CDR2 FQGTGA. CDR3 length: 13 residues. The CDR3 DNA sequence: TGTGCCAGCAGCTTAACCAGCGGGAGGGCTCTGATATTC. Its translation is CASSLTSGRALIF.

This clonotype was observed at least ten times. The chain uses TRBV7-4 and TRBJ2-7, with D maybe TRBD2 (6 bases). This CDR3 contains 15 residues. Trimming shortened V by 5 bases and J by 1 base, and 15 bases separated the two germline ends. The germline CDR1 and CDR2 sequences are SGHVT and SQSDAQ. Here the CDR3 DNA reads TGTGCCAGCAGCCCCCTCCGTAGCGGATCCTACGAGCAGTACTTC. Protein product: CASSPLRSGSYEQYF.

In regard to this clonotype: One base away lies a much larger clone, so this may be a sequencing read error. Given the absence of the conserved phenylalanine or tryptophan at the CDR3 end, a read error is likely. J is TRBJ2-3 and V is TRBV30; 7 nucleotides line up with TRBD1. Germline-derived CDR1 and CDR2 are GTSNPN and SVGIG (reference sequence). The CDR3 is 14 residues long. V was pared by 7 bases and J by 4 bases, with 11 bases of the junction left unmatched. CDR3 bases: TGTGCCTACACACAGGGGAATGAAGCAGATACGCAGTATTTG. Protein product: CAYTQGNEADTQYL.

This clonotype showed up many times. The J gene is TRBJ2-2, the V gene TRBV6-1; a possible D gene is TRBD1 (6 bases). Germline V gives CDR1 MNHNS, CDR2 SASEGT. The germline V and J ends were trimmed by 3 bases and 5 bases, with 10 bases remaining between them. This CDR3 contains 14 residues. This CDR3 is CASSEGHRTGELFF. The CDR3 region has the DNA TGTGCCAGCAGTGAGGGACATAGGACCGGGGAGCTGTTTTTT.

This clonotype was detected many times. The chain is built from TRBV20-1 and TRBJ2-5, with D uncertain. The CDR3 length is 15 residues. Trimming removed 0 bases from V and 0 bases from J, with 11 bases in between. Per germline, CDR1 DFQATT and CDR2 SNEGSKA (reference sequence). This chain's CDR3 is CSARDGGDYQETQYF. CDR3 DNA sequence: TGCAGTGCTAGAGATGGCGGAGACTACCAAGAGACCCAGTACTTC.

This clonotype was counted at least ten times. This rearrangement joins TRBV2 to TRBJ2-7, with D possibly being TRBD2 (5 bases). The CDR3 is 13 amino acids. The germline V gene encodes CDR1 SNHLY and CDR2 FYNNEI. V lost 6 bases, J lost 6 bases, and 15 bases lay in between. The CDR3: CASSQSGAGEQYF. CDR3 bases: TGTGCCAGCAGCCAAAGCGGCGCCGGCGAGCAGTACTTC.

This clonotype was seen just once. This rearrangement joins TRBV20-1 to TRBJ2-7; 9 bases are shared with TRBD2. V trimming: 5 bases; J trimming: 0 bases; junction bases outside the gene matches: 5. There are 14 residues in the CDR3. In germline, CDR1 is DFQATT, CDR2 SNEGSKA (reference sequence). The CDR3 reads CSALAGDSSYEQYF. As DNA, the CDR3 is TGCAGTGCTTTAGCGGGAGATAGCTCCTACGAGCAGTACTTC.

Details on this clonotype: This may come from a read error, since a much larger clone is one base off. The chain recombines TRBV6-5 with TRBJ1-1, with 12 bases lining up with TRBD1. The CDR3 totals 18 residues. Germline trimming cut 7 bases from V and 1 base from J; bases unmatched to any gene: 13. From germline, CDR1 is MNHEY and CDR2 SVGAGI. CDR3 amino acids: CASNTGTGGIVRNTEAFF. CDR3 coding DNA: TGTGCCAGCAATACTGGGACAGGGGGCATCGTTCGGAACACTGAAGCTTTCTTT.

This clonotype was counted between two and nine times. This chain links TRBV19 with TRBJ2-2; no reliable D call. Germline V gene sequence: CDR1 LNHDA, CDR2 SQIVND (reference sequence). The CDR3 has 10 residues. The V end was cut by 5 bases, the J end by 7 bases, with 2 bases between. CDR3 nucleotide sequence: TGTGCCAGTAGTTTCGGGGAGCTGTTTTTT. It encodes CASSFGELFF.

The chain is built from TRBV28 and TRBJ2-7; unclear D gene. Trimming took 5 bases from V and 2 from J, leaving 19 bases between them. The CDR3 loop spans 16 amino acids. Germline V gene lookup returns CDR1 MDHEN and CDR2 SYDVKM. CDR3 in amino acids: CASSPYSNTAAYEQYF. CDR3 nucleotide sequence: TGTGCCAGCAGTCCTTACTCGAATACAGCTGCCTACGAGCAGTACTTC.

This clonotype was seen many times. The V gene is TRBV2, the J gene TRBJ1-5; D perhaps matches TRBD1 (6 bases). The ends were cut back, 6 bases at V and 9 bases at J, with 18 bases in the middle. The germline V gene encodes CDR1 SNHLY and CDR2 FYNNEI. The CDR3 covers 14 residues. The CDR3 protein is CASRQGGGEWPQHF. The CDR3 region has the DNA TGTGCCAGCAGACAGGGAGGGGGAGAGTGGCCCCAGCATTTT.

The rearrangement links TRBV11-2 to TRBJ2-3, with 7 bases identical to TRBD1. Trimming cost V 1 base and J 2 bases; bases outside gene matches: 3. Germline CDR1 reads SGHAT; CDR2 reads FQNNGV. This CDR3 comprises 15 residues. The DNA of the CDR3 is TGTGCCAGCAGCTTAGGGGGACAGTACACAGATACGCAGTATTTT. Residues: CASSLGGQYTDTQYF.

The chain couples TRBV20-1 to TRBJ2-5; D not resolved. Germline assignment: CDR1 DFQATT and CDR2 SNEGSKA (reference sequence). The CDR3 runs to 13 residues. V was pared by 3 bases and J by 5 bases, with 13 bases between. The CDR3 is CSASPLEGETQYF. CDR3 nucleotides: TGCAGTGCTAGCCCCTTAGAAGGGGAGACCCAGTACTTC.

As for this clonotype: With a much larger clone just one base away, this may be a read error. The CDR3 reads CASKPHGQGVYEQYF. The DNA of the CDR3 is TGTGCCAGCAAACCCCATGGACAGGGTGTCTACGAGCAGTACTTC. The chain uses TRBV27 and TRBJ2-7; 8 bases are shared with TRBD1. The CDR3 consists of 15 residues. In germline, CDR1 is MNHEY, CDR2 SMNVEV (reference sequence). V shed 7 bases and J 3 bases; nucleotides not matched to a gene: 11.

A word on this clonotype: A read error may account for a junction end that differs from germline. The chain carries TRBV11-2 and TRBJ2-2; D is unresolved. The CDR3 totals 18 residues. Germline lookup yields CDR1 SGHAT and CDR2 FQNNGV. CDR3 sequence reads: CASSLRRGAEPNTGELFF. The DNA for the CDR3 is TGCGCCAGCAGCCTCCGGAGAGGTGCCGAACCAAACACCGGGGAGCTGTTTTTT.

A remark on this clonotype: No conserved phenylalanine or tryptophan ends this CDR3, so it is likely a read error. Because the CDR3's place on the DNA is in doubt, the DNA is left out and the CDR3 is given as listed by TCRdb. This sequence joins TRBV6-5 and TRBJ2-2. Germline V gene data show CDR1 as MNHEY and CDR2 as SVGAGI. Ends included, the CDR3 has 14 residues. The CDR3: CASSLGSATGELVL.

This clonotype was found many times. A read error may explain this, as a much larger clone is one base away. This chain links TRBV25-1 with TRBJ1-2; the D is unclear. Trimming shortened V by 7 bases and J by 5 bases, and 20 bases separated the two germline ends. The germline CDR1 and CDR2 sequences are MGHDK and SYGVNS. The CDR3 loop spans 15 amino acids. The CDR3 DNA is TGTGCCAGCACTAGTGGCGTGGCTGAGGTTTATGGCTACACCTTC. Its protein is CASTSGVAEVYGYTF.

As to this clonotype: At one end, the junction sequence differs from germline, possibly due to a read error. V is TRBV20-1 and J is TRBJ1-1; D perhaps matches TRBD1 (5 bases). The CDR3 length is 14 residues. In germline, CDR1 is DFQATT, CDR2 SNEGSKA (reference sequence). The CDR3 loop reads CSARAGGVDTEAFF. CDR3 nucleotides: TGCAGTGCTAGAGCGGGGGGAGTGGACACGGAAGCCTTCTTT.